This T cell receptor beta chain was captured by sequencing in a study of control samples from healthy donors and cancer patients. Profiling relied on immunoSEQ multiplex PCR, and the TCRdb table lists in-frame clones only, not all of them. The sample yields 120,000 or so clones, 80% to 90% seen once. There are 16 residues in the CDR3. V lost 3 bases to trimming and J lost 4 bases, with 17 bases between them. Germline loops: CDR1 SNHLY, CDR2 FYNNEI. Sequencing used blood. The sequence was collected from a man aged 25-45 years in good health. V usage is TRBV2 and J usage is TRBJ2-3; D perhaps matches TRBD1 (6 bases). In nucleotides, the CDR3 is TGTGCCAGCAGTGAGCCCCAGGGGAAGTTCGCAGATACGCAGTATTTT. Translation: CASSEPQGKFADTQYF.